The 30 T cell receptor beta chains in this list originate from one sample, sequenced in a study of OX40 agonist ivuxolimab in advanced cancers. Method: immunoSEQ multiplex PCR; TCRdb's copy keeps in-frame clones and lacks some. The sample records about 110,000 clones, 85% to 95% being singletons. Source: CD4+ or CD8+ T cells sorted from blood, taken in a trial of the OX40 agonist ivuxolimab. These TCRs come from an adult with an advanced solid tumor such as melanoma, head and neck, liver or kidney cancer.

V gene TRBV5-4 combines with J gene TRBJ2-5; D call uncertain. There are 13 residues in the CDR3. Germline V gives CDR1 SGHNT, CDR2 YYREEE (reference sequence). Trimming took 4 bases from V and 5 from J, leaving 12 bases between them. The CDR3 DNA reads TGTGCCAGCAGCAGTACCCAAGTGGAGACCCAGTACTTC. Its translation is CASSSTQVETQYF.

The J gene is TRBJ2-7, the V gene TRBV6-5, with 7 bases matching TRBD2. Germline V CDR1 and CDR2: MNHEY, SVGAGI. V gave up 7 bases and J gave up 2 bases; unmatched junction bases: 11. The CDR3 has 15 residues. The CDR3 spells CASTMDPAGAYEQYF. The CDR3 bases are TGTGCCAGCACTATGGACCCGGCGGGAGCCTACGAGCAGTACTTC.

This chain uses TRBV6-1 with TRBJ2-7; 7 nucleotides agree with TRBD1. Germline values: CDR1 MNHNS, CDR2 SASEGT. There are 15 residues in the CDR3. V dropped 8 bases and J dropped 3; count of bases not matched to a gene: 13. The CDR3 here is CASLDADRKNYEQYF. The CDR3 nucleotides read TGTGCCAGCCTCGATGCGGACAGGAAAAACTACGAGCAGTACTTC.

The count of this clone is one. The chain couples TRBV6-1 to TRBJ2-3, with TRBD2 identical over 10 bases. Trimming cost V 4 bases and J 6 bases; bases outside gene matches: 10. There are 16 residues in the CDR3. The V gene's germline CDR1 is MNHNS and CDR2 SASEGT. In DNA form, the CDR3 reads TGTGCCAGCAGTGCTATAGCGGGGGGACTCGGGGATACGCAGTATTTT. Protein product: CASSAIAGGLGDTQYF.

The rearrangement links TRBV19 to TRBJ2-2; 12 bases are a match to TRBD2. Germline V gene sequence: CDR1 LNHDA, CDR2 SQIVND (reference sequence). The CDR3 runs to 19 residues. V was pared by 5 bases and J by 4 bases, with 14 bases of the junction left unmatched. The CDR3 loop reads CASSFPTRLAGDLTGELFF. CDR3 in DNA: TGTGCCAGTAGTTTCCCCACCCGACTAGCGGGGGACCTCACCGGGGAGCTGTTTTTT.

The V call is TRBV2, the J call TRBJ1-1; no reliable D call. With 4 bases removed from V and 1 base from J, the gap between germline ends came to 10 bases. The CDR3 is 14 amino acids. Germline V gene data show CDR1 as SNHLY and CDR2 as FYNNEI. CDR3 sequence: CASSARTQNTEAFF. The CDR3 DNA sequence: TGTGCCAGCAGTGCGAGGACGCAGAACACTGAAGCTTTCTTT.

The chain employs TRBV2 and TRBJ1-5; the D is unclear. The V gene lost 3 bases and the J gene lost 7 bases, with 13 bases spanning the gap. Germline V gives CDR1 SNHLY, CDR2 FYNNEI. CDR3 length: 14 amino acids. CDR3 sequence (DNA): TGTGCCAGCAGTGAGGGAGGGTCGAGGCAGCCCCAGCATTTT. Translation gives CASSEGGSRQPQHF.

The rearrangement uses TRBV30 and TRBJ1-1; D call uncertain. The CDR3 contains 15 residues. Germline values: CDR1 GTSNPN, CDR2 SVGIG (reference sequence). The germline V and J ends were trimmed by 0 bases and 0 bases, with 11 bases remaining between them. The chain's CDR3 is CAWSVRGSMNTEAFF. CDR3 nucleotides: TGTGCCTGGAGTGTACGGGGAAGCATGAACACTGAAGCTTTCTTT.

The chain links TRBV27 to TRBJ2-1; the match to TRBD2 covers 7 bases. The CDR3 is 14 amino acids. Unmatched junction bases numbered 11, after V lost 8 bases and J lost 7 bases. Germline V lookup: CDR1 MNHEY, CDR2 SMNVEV (reference sequence). CDR3 nucleotide sequence: TGTGCCAGCTGGGGGGGAGGGCCGTGGAATGAGCAGTTCTTC. It is translated as CASWGGGPWNEQFF.

CDR3 nucleotide sequence: TGTGCCAGCAGCTTGTTTCTAGCGGCTTACGAGCAGTACTTC. Translation gives CASSLFLAAYEQYF. The V gene is TRBV5-6, the J gene TRBJ2-7; TRBD2 agrees at 7 bases. The CDR3 covers 14 residues. Germline CDR1 is SGHDT and CDR2 is YYEEEE. V lost 1 base to trimming and J lost 4 bases; unmatched junction nucleotides: 5.

The chain combines TRBV6-5 with TRBJ2-1; 12 bases are shared with TRBD1. The CDR3 covers 14 residues. The V segment lost 7 bases and the J segment 8 bases; nucleotides outside the gene matches: 6. CDR1 is MNHEY, CDR2 SVGAGI, per germline. This chain's CDR3 is CASKPGQGAHEQFF. CDR3 in DNA: TGTGCCAGCAAACCGGGACAGGGGGCCCATGAGCAGTTCTTC.

V gene TRBV19 combines with J gene TRBJ1-1, with 8 bases lining up with TRBD1. CDR1 is LNHDA, CDR2 SQIVND, per germline (reference sequence). This CDR3 spans 15 amino acids. V was clipped by 4 bases and J by 4 bases; unmatched bases: 8. The CDR3 sequence: CASSSDRGDGTEAFF. In DNA, the CDR3 is TGTGCCAGTAGTAGTGACAGGGGAGATGGCACTGAAGCTTTCTTT.

The chain is built from TRBV5-1 and TRBJ2-3, with 13 bases aligning to TRBD2. CDR1 is SGHRS and CDR2 is YFSETQ in the germline V gene. The CDR3 covers 14 residues. V lost 5 bases and J lost 10; bases outside the gene matches: 7. The CDR3 DNA reads as TGCGCCAGCAGTACCGGGACTAGCGGGATTTCGCAGTATTTT. This translates into CASSTGTSGISQYF.

The chain employs TRBV19 and TRBJ2-4; D may be TRBD2 (5 bases). V gave up 2 bases and J gave up 1 base, with 9 bases separating them. Germline CDR1 is LNHDA and CDR2 is SQIVND (reference sequence). The CDR3 has 15 amino acids. The CDR3 loop reads CASSIFWEAKNIQYF. The CDR3 nucleotides read TGTGCCAGTAGTATATTTTGGGAGGCCAAAAACATTCAGTACTTC.

The rearrangement uses TRBV6-1 and TRBJ2-7; 8 positions agree with TRBD1. The V gene's germline CDR1 is MNHNS and CDR2 SASEGT. The CDR3 runs 14 residues. V lost 6 bases to trimming and J lost 3 bases; unmatched junction nucleotides: 7. The CDR3 is CASRARGRGYEQYF. DNA of the CDR3: TGTGCCAGCAGGGCCAGGGGGCGGGGCTACGAGCAGTACTTC.

This clone appeared a single time. The chain combines TRBV9 with TRBJ2-1; tentative D call: TRBD1 (6 bases). V lost 2 bases and J 6 bases, leaving 12 bases between the germline ends. CDR1 and CDR2 from the germline V gene are SGDLS and YYNGEE. The length of the CDR3 is 14 residues. CDR3 amino acids: CASSVALGGNEQFF. DNA for the CDR3: TGTGCCAGCAGCGTGGCCTTAGGGGGCAATGAGCAGTTCTTC. Variable domain in full (rest from reference TRBV9 and TRBJ2-1): DSGVTQTPKHLITATGQRVTLRCSPRSGDLSVYWYQQSLDQGLQFLIQYYNGEERAKGNILERFSAQQFPDLHSELNLSSLELGDSALYFCASSVALGGNEQFFGPGTRLTVL.

The gene calls are TRBV25-1 and TRBJ2-7; weak D call: TRBD1 (6 bases). V was pared by 5 bases and J by 2 bases, with 16 bases between. Looked up from germline, CDR1 is MGHDK and CDR2 is SYGVNS. CDR3 size: 15 residues. The CDR3 coding sequence is TGTGCCAGCAGTTCCAGCAGGGGCAACACCTACGAGCAGTACTTC. It specifies CASSSSRGNTYEQYF.

The V and J genes are TRBV6-5 and TRBJ1-5; D is uncertain. There are 13 residues in the CDR3. Germline values: CDR1 MNHEY, CDR2 SVGAGI. V shed 6 bases and J shed 4 bases, with 10 bases lying between them. The CDR3 reads CASSSTENQPQHF. CDR3 in DNA: TGTGCCAGCAGCTCAACAGAGAATCAGCCCCAGCATTTT.

The chain links TRBV30 to TRBJ1-2, with D possibly being TRBD1 (5 bases). Germline V gives CDR1 GTSNPN, CDR2 SVGIG (reference sequence). The CDR3 has 13 residues. Trimming stripped 4 bases from V and 6 bases from J, with 15 bases between. As DNA, the CDR3 is TGTGCCTGGAAGGATAGGGGAAATAATGGCTACACCTTC. This sequence encodes CAWKDRGNNGYTF.

V gene TRBV7-6 combines with J gene TRBJ2-2, with no clear D. From germline, CDR1 is SGHVS and CDR2 FNYEAQ. V lost 0 bases, J lost 1 base, and 3 bases lay in between. The CDR3 totals 14 residues. DNA for the CDR3: TGTGCCAGCAGCTTAGCGCTGAACACCGGGGAGCTGTTTTTT. Translating gives CASSLALNTGELFF.

The chain combines TRBV21-1 with TRBJ2-4; TRBD2 is taken as the D call from the table, unchecked against the DNA. TRBV21-1 is given as a pseudogene. This CDR3 comprises 13 residues. The CDR3 region is CAAYLRLASHRYF. CDR3 bases: TGTGCCGCATATCTTCGGCTAGCTTCCCACCGGTACTTC.

V usage is TRBV12-5 and J usage is TRBJ2-2; D remains ambiguous. This CDR3 has 16 residues. The V gene's germline CDR1 is LGHNT and CDR2 FRNRAP. V shed 0 bases and J shed 7 bases, with 15 bases lying between them. CDR3 region: CASGLVVSVLGGELFF. CDR3 sequence (DNA): TGTGCTAGTGGTTTGGTAGTCTCTGTACTTGGCGGGGAGCTGTTTTTT.

Here the CDR3 DNA reads TGTGCCAGCAGTCCGCAGACAGGGAAAAATGGCTACACCTTC. This encodes CASSPQTGKNGYTF. The chain uses TRBV27 and TRBJ1-2, with TRBD1 matching 7 bases. The CDR3 spans 14 residues. V dropped 5 bases and J dropped 6; count of bases not matched to a gene: 9. From germline, CDR1 is MNHEY and CDR2 SMNVEV (reference sequence).

CDR3 bases: TGTGCCACCAGCGGTCCCGGGACTAGTCGCGTTGAGCAGTTCTTC. Translated, it gives CATSGPGTSRVEQFF. The chain couples TRBV15 to TRBJ2-1, with 8 bases that match TRBD2. V trimming: 5 bases; J trimming: 9 bases; junction bases outside the gene matches: 12. This CDR3 comprises 15 residues. CDR1 and CDR2 (germline): LNHNV, YYDKDF (reference sequence). The full variable domain, its missing parts supplied by reference TRBV15 and TRBJ2-1, is DAMVIQNPRYQVTQFGKPVTLSCSQTLNHNVMYWYQQKSSQAPKLLFHYYDKDFNNEADTPDNFQSRRPNTSFCFLDIRSPGLGDTAMYLCATSGPGTSRVEQFFGPGTRLTVL.

V usage is TRBV6-5 and J usage is TRBJ2-3; 11 bases agree with TRBD2. The CDR3 is 16 residues long. J lost 4 bases, V lost 3 bases, and 6 bases had no gene match. CDR1 is MNHEY and CDR2 is SVGAGI in the germline V gene. CDR3 nucleotide sequence: TGTGCCAGCAGTTATCGTAGCGGGAGGGCCCCAGATACGCAGTATTTT. Residues: CASSYRSGRAPDTQYF.

The chain links TRBV19 to TRBJ1-1; possibly TRBD1 for D (5 bases). V shed 7 bases and J shed 4 bases, with 10 bases lying between them. The CDR3 length is 12 residues. CDR1 LNHDA and CDR2 SQIVND come from the germline V gene (reference sequence). The CDR3 bases are TGTGCCAGTATTGGGACGAGCACTGAAGCTTTCTTT. This translates into CASIGTSTEAFF. The entire variable domain, with the rest obtained from reference TRBV19 and TRBJ1-1, is as follows: DGGITQSPKYLFRKEGQNVTLSCEQNLNHDAMYWYRQDPGQGLRLIYYSQIVNDFQKGDIAEGYSVSREKKESFPLTVTSAQKNPTAFYLCASIGTSTEAFFGQGTRLTVV.

The chain employs TRBV29-1 and TRBJ1-1; D not certain. This CDR3 has 12 residues. CDR1 and CDR2 from the germline V gene are SQVTM and ANQGSEA. V lost 6 bases and J lost 1, with 9 bases in between. CDR3 DNA: TGCAGCGTAGCTACATCGAACACTGAAGCTTTCTTT. It encodes CSVATSNTEAFF.

This clone has only one observation. The J gene is TRBJ1-3, the V gene TRBV5-3; a weak D match, TRBD1 (5 bases). TRBV5-3 is flagged as an ORF with uncertain function. Deletions cut 4 bases from V and 0 bases from J, with 11 bases between. This CDR3 has 15 residues. The CDR3 region is CARSQGTSSGNTIYF. CDR3 sequence (DNA): TGTGCCAGAAGCCAAGGGACGAGCTCTGGAAACACCATATATTTT.

The V call is TRBV7-3, the J call TRBJ1-1; D is possibly TRBD1 (5 bases). This CDR3 contains 14 residues. CDR1 SGHTA and CDR2 FQGTGA come from the germline V gene. The V and J ends lost 5 bases and 3 bases respectively, with 13 bases between them. DNA of the CDR3: TGTGCCAGCAGCACCGGACGGGGGGACACTGAAGCTTTCTTT. Translating gives CASSTGRGDTEAFF.

This sequence joins TRBV30 and TRBJ1-5; the match to TRBD1 covers 9 bases. Germline CDR1 is GTSNPN and CDR2 is SVGIG (reference sequence). This CDR3 region has 17 residues. Trimming at V came to 3 bases and at J to 0 bases, leaving 9 bases not matched to a gene. The CDR3 loop reads CAWSMDRGVPSNQPQHF. The CDR3 DNA reads as TGTGCCTGGAGCATGGACAGGGGAGTCCCTAGCAATCAGCCCCAGCATTTT.